One sample yielded the 27 T cell receptor beta chains listed below, sequenced in a study of T cell responses to AZD1222 COVID-19 vaccine. Only in-frame clones appear in the TCRdb table, and some are missing; sequencing was by immunoSEQ multiplex PCR. This table has about 89,000 clones, 70% to 90% appearing once. The material was peripheral blood, obtained 28 days after the second AZD1222 dose. These receptors originate from an adult who received the AZD1222 COVID-19 vaccine.

The gene calls are TRBV24-1 and TRBJ2-3; possibly TRBD2 for D (5 bases). V lost 2 bases and J lost 6, with 8 bases in between. The CDR3 loop spans 13 amino acids. Germline CDR1 and CDR2: KGHDR and SFDVKD. DNA of the CDR3: TGTGCCACCAGTGATTCACCTAGCGATACGCAGTATTTT. As protein: CATSDSPSDTQYF.

In its sample, this clone was seen once. The chain has TRBV14 and TRBJ1-1, with unresolved D. CDR1 SGHDN and CDR2 FVKESK come from the germline V gene. The CDR3 loop spans 15 amino acids. The V gene lost 3 bases and the J gene lost 3 bases, with 14 bases spanning the gap. CDR3 sequence reads: CASSQLEQRDTEAFF. CDR3 sequence (DNA): TGTGCCAGCAGCCAGTTAGAGCAGCGGGACACTGAAGCTTTCTTT.

The rearrangement links TRBV28 to TRBJ1-1, with D unresolved. V shed 7 bases and J shed 6 bases, with 15 bases lying between them. This CDR3 is 13 amino acids long. Germline V gene lookup returns CDR1 MDHEN and CDR2 SYDVKM. The CDR3 coding sequence is TGTGCCAGCACCCTCGGTCTCTTTCCTGAAGCTTTCTTT. Protein product: CASTLGLFPEAFF.

The chain has TRBV20-1 and TRBJ1-2; TRBD1 might be the D (5 bases). This CDR3 contains 12 residues. Germline CDR1 is DFQATT and CDR2 is SNEGSKA (reference sequence). Trimming left V 3 bases short and J 6 bases short, with 11 bases between. CDR3: CSASFRDDGYTF. CDR3 coding DNA: TGCAGTGCTAGTTTTCGGGACGATGGCTACACCTTC.

In DNA form, the CDR3 reads TGTGCCAGCAGTGCACAGATAGCAACCTACGAGCAGTACTTC. This codes for CASSAQIATYEQYF. This rearrangement joins TRBV2 to TRBJ2-7, with no clear D. V was shortened by 4 bases and J by 2 bases, with 12 bases between the two germline ends. This CDR3 contains 14 residues. From germline, CDR1 is SNHLY and CDR2 FYNNEI.

V gene TRBV5-6 combines with J gene TRBJ1-2; no definite D call. There are 12 residues in the CDR3. Germline V lookup: CDR1 SGHDT, CDR2 YYEEEE. V was cut by 1 base and J by 4 bases, with 5 bases left in between. CDR3 in amino acids: CASSLTGYGYTF. The CDR3 nucleotides are TGTGCCAGCAGCTTGACCGGCTATGGCTACACCTTC.

This clone has more than one count but fewer than ten. The CDR3 nucleotides are TGTGCCAGTAGTCCTAGGACTAACTATGGCTACACCTTC. It encodes CASSPRTNYGYTF. The chain links TRBV19 to TRBJ1-2; no clear D. The CDR3 length is 13 residues. The V gene lost 5 bases and the J gene lost 0 bases, with 7 bases spanning the gap. The germline CDR1 and CDR2 sequences are LNHDA and SQIVND (reference sequence).

The chain employs TRBV28 and TRBJ1-1, with D tentatively TRBD1 (6 bases). Trimming shortened V by 4 bases and J by 5 bases, and 29 bases separated the two germline ends. In germline, CDR1 is MDHEN, CDR2 SYDVKM. This CDR3 has 19 residues. In nucleotides, the CDR3 is TGTGCCAGCAGTTCCCCGTTTTTTGTGACAGGAAAGGGGTGGACTGAAGCTTTCTTT. Translating it yields CASSSPFFVTGKGWTEAFF. The entire variable domain, with the rest obtained from reference TRBV28 and TRBJ1-1, is as follows: DVKVTQSSRYLVKRTGEKVFLECVQDMDHENMFWYRQDPGLGLRLIYFSYDVKMKEKGDIPEGYSVSREKKERFSLILESASTNQTSMYLCASSSPFFVTGKGWTEAFFGQGTRLTVV.

The rearrangement joins TRBV2 to TRBJ2-6; 7 bases fit TRBD1. Germline CDR1 and CDR2: SNHLY and FYNNEI. The CDR3 has 18 amino acids. Germline trimming cut 6 bases from V and 0 bases from J; bases unmatched to any gene: 11. Here the CDR3 reads CASSKDGDSLSGANVLTF. The CDR3 DNA is TGTGCCAGCAGCAAGGACGGGGACAGCCTCTCTGGGGCCAACGTCCTGACTTTC.

The gene calls are TRBV4-3 and TRBJ2-2; a weak D match, TRBD1 (5 bases). From germline, CDR1 is LGHNA and CDR2 YSLEER. Trimming removed 0 bases from V and 6 bases from J, with 8 bases in between. The CDR3 extends over 14 amino acids. The CDR3 region is CASSQDLGPGELFF. CDR3 coding DNA: TGCGCCAGCAGCCAAGATTTGGGGCCCGGGGAGCTGTTTTTT.

The J gene is TRBJ1-6, the V gene TRBV3-1 (or the pseudogene TRBV3-2), with D perhaps matching TRBD1 (6 bases). The length of the CDR3 is 14 residues. Germline V gene lookup returns CDR1 LGHDT and CDR2 YNNKEL (reference sequence). Trimming removed 4 bases from V and 5 bases from J, with 9 bases in between. In nucleotides, the CDR3 is TGTGCCAGCAGCCCATGGACAGATAATTCACCCCTCCACTTT. It is translated as CASSPWTDNSPLHF.

The chain joins TRBV12-3 or TRBV12-4 to TRBJ1-5; the D is unclear. CDR3 length: 12 amino acids. V lost 5 bases and J 6 bases, leaving 8 bases between the germline ends. CDR3 region: CASSTSTQPQHF. CDR3 bases: TGTGCCAGCAGTACAAGTACTCAGCCCCAGCATTTT.

The chain recombines TRBV30 with TRBJ1-1; D gene uncertain. The CDR3 length is 13 residues. From germline, CDR1 is GTSNPN and CDR2 SVGIG (reference sequence). V shed 3 bases and J shed 3 bases, with 11 bases lying between them. CDR3 sequence: CAWRLQSDTEAFF. CDR3 coding DNA: TGTGCCTGGAGGTTGCAATCGGACACTGAAGCTTTCTTT.

The rearrangement links TRBV7-9 to TRBJ1-1; no clear D gene. The ends were cut back, 5 bases at V and 2 bases at J, with 6 bases in the middle. In germline, CDR1 is SEHNR, CDR2 FQNEAQ (reference sequence). The CDR3 spans 12 residues. CDR3 DNA: TGTGCCAGCAGCGAGGATAACACTGAAGCTTTCTTT. Residues: CASSEDNTEAFF.

The rearrangement links TRBV21-1 to TRBJ2-3; TRBD1 is the table's D call, not checked against the DNA. TRBV21-1 is a known pseudogene. CDR3 length: 16 amino acids. CDR3 bases: TGTGCCAGCAGAGGGGACAGGGAGATAAGCACAGATACGCAGTATTTT. Translating it yields CASRGDREISTDTQYF.

The rearrangement links TRBV5-5 to TRBJ1-1; perhaps TRBD1 as D (5 bases). CDR3 size: 14 residues. The V end was cut by 2 bases, the J end by 5 bases, with 13 bases between. Germline assignment: CDR1 SGHKS and CDR2 YYEKEE (reference sequence). Written as DNA, the CDR3 is TGTGCCAGCAGCTTAAAAAGTGGGGGGACTGAAGCTTTCTTT. Its protein product is CASSLKSGGTEAFF.

The V gene is TRBV18, the J gene TRBJ2-2; D is perhaps TRBD2 (5 bases). The CDR3 length is 18 residues. With 2 bases removed from V and 0 bases from J, the gap between germline ends came to 16 bases. CDR1 and CDR2 from the germline V gene are KGHSH and LQKENI. The CDR3 DNA reads as TGTGCCAGCTCACCATCGGGGATAGCTAACTCGAACACCGGGGAGCTGTTTTTT. Amino acid sequence: CASSPSGIANSNTGELFF.

Of note for this clone: At one boundary the junction diverges from the germline segment, which might be a read error. The CDR3 protein is CASSFPGQPIF. The CDR3 DNA follows: TGTGCCAGCAGCTTCCCAGGGCAACCGATCTTC. This chain connects TRBV7-8 to TRBJ2-1, with TRBD1 as a possible D gene (5 bases). This CDR3 comprises 11 residues. Germline V gives CDR1 SGHVS, CDR2 FQNEAQ. The full variable domain, completed using reference TRBV7-8 and TRBJ2-1, is GAGVSQSPRYKVAKRGQDVALRCDPISGHVSLFWYQQALGQGPEFLTYFQNEAQLDKSGLPSDRFFAERPEGSVSTLKIQRTQQEDSAVYLCASSFPGQPIFGPGTRLTVL.

This chain connects TRBV27 to TRBJ2-7, with TRBD1 matching 10 bases. CDR3 size: 14 residues. After removal of 5 bases from V and 11 bases from J, the junction contained 12 bases not matched to a gene. Germline CDR1 MNHEY, CDR2 SMNVEV (reference sequence). In nucleotides, the CDR3 is TGTGCCAGCAGTCCGGGACAGGGGTCGCCGGGGGAGTACTTC. This sequence encodes CASSPGQGSPGEYF.

The V call is TRBV4-1, the J call TRBJ2-7, with D possibly being TRBD2 (7 bases). Germline V gene data show CDR1 as MGHRA and CDR2 as YSYEKL. The CDR3 spans 14 residues. The ends were cut back, 3 bases at V and 2 bases at J, with 11 bases in the middle. CDR3 residues: CASSQTGGAYEQYF. The CDR3 nucleotides are TGCGCCAGCAGCCAGACGGGGGGCGCCTACGAGCAGTACTTC.

This chain links TRBV28 with TRBJ1-3; TRBD1 might be the D (6 bases). The CDR3 extends over 16 amino acids. Germline V gene sequence: CDR1 MDHEN, CDR2 SYDVKM. Trimming removed 3 bases from V and 0 bases from J, with 12 bases in between. The CDR3 loop is CASSFAGAHSGNTIYF. The CDR3 coding sequence is TGTGCCAGCAGTTTTGCGGGGGCCCACTCTGGAAACACCATATATTTT.

V gene TRBV4-3 combines with J gene TRBJ1-4; D is perhaps TRBD1 (5 bases). Germline values: CDR1 LGHNA, CDR2 YSLEER. Trimming took 0 bases from V and 0 from J, leaving 14 bases between them. The CDR3 extends over 18 amino acids. For the CDR3, the DNA is TGCGCCAGCAGCCAAGATTGGGGCCGATCTGCAACTAATGAAAAACTGTTTTTT. Encoded protein: CASSQDWGRSATNEKLFF.

The chain uses TRBV14 and TRBJ2-1; weak D call: TRBD2 (6 bases). Trimming removed 3 bases at V and 7 bases at J, with 13 bases between. CDR3 size: 14 residues. Germline values: CDR1 SGHDN, CDR2 FVKESK. CDR3 sequence: CASSHSGEWNEQFF. The DNA of the CDR3 is TGTGCCAGCAGCCATTCGGGGGAATGGAATGAGCAGTTCTTC.

A note on this clone: This same CDR3 is encoded by further DNA sequences in the sample. This sequence joins TRBV5-1 and TRBJ1-3; no definite D call. V was clipped by 1 base and J by 0 bases, with 5 bases between them. This CDR3 spans 14 amino acids. CDR1 SGHRS and CDR2 YFSETQ come from the germline V gene. DNA of the CDR3: TGCGCCAGCAGCTTGTCCGTCTCTGGAAACACCATATATTTT. This codes for CASSLSVSGNTIYF. Looking up the rest from reference TRBV5-1 and TRBJ1-3 gives the full variable domain: KAGVTQTPRYLIKTRGQQVTLSCSPISGHRSVSWYQQTPGQGLQFLFEYFSETQRNKGNFPGRFSGRQFSNSRSEMNVSTLELGDSALYLCASSLSVSGNTIYFGEGSWLTVV.

The rearrangement joins TRBV5-8 to TRBJ1-2, with unresolved D. Trimming cost V 6 bases and J 5 bases, with 11 bases left between them. This CDR3 region has 12 residues. From germline, CDR1 is SGHTS and CDR2 YDEGEE. CDR3 sequence reads: CASIARVYGYTF. As DNA, the CDR3 is TGTGCCAGCATCGCGAGAGTATATGGCTACACCTTC.

This clone was detected a few times. This chain connects TRBV5-6 to TRBJ1-1, with 9 positions matching TRBD1. The CDR3 runs 14 residues. After removal of 4 bases from V and 10 bases from J, the junction contained 11 bases not matched to a gene. Germline CDR1 and CDR2: SGHDT and YYEEEE. In DNA form, the CDR3 reads TGTGCCAGCAGCCATTTGCGGACAGGGGTTCGAGCTTTCTTT. Encoded protein: CASSHLRTGVRAFF.

The chain employs TRBV7-2 and TRBJ2-2, with D unclear. V was trimmed by 5 bases and J by 6 bases, leaving 19 bases between them. CDR1 SGHTA and CDR2 FQGNSA come from the germline V gene. The CDR3 is made up of 16 amino acids. The CDR3 DNA reads as TGTGCCAGCAGCCAGGACCGTTCTCTTGAATCCGGGGAGCTGTTTTTT. Amino acid sequence: CASSQDRSLESGELFF. Combining the CDR3 with reference TRBV7-2 and TRBJ2-2 gives the whole variable domain GAGVSQSPSNKVTEKGKDVELRCDPISGHTALYWYRQSLGQGLEFLIYFQGNSAPDKSGLPSDRFSAERTGGSVSTLTIQRTQQEDSAVYLCASSQDRSLESGELFFGEGSRLTVL.